A selection of T cell receptor beta chains follows, all from one sample in a study of blood T cell repertoires in COVID-19. Produced via immunoSEQ multiplex PCR; TCRdb's table is partial and in-frame only. The top ten hold less than 3% of the sample, which has some 290,000 clones, 90% seen once. Sequenced: peripheral blood. These receptors all stem from a woman between 25 and 40 years old with COVID-19, enrolled during active disease. Each CDR3 is given with its conserved first and last residue. The order of the fields is D gene, J gene, V gene, clone size, CDR3 DNA, CDR3 protein. A D gene is named only where the DNA matches it firmly. Expanded clones get a size class; other rows say once, few or many, or leave the size out.

D: NA; J: TRBJ2-3; V: TRBV7-9; size: once; DNA: TGTGCCAGCAGCTTATCGTGGTCAGGGCCAGACGCAGATACGCAGTATTTT; CDR3: CASSLSWSGPDADTQYF
D: TRBD1; J: TRBJ1-5; V: TRBV28; size: NA; DNA: TGTGCCAGCAGTTTTCCGGGACAGGGGAATCAGCCCCAGCATTTT; CDR3: CASSFPGQGNQPQHF
D: TRBD1; J: TRBJ1-1; V: TRBV5-1; size: NA; DNA: TGCGCCAGCAGCACGACAGGGGCGAACACTGAAGCTTTCTTT; CDR3: CASSTTGANTEAFF
D: NA; J: TRBJ1-1; V: TRBV3-1/TRBV3-2; size: NA; DNA: TGTGCCAGCAGCCAAGAACCGGGATTGGACACTGAAGCTTTCTTT; CDR3: CASSQEPGLDTEAFF
D: NA; J: TRBJ1-6; V: TRBV9; size: NA; DNA: TGTGCCAGCAGCGTAGACTTGCAGGAAAATTCACCCCTCCACTTT; CDR3: CASSVDLQENSPLHF
D: TRBD1; J: TRBJ1-1; V: TRBV30; size: NA; DNA: TGTGCCTGGAGTGTAAGGGGGCGGGGGGCGGGTACTGAAGCTTTCTTT; CDR3: CAWSVRGRGAGTEAFF
D: NA; J: TRBJ2-5; V: TRBV6-5; size: once; DNA: TGTGCCAGCAGTTACGCCAGGGCCCAAGAGACCCAGTACTTC; CDR3: CASSYARAQETQYF
D: NA; J: TRBJ2-7; V: TRBV7-9; size: NA; DNA: TGTGCCAGCAGCTTACCTAGCGCCTACGAGCAGTACTTC; CDR3: CASSLPSAYEQYF
D: TRBD1; J: TRBJ2-7; V: TRBV2; size: NA; DNA: TGTGCCAGCAGACTCCGGGACAGCTCCTACGAGCAGTACTTC; CDR3: CASRLRDSSYEQYF
D: NA; J: TRBJ1-1; V: TRBV5-1; size: few; DNA: TGCGCCAGCAGCTCCGAGGGGGTCCGGAAGAACACTGAAGCTTTCTTT; CDR3: CASSSEGVRKNTEAFF
D: NA; J: TRBJ1-5; V: TRBV28; size: NA; DNA: TGTGCCAGCAGTATATTACAGGGTTTTCCGAATCAGCCCCAGCATTTT; CDR3: CASSILQGFPNQPQHF
D: TRBD1; J: TRBJ1-1; V: TRBV4-1; size: NA; DNA: TGCGCCAGCAGCCAAGATGGACAGGCGAACACTGAAGCTTTCTTT; CDR3: CASSQDGQANTEAFF
D: NA; J: TRBJ2-1; V: TRBV9; size: NA; DNA: TGTGCCAGCAGCGTAGGGTTGCTGACATCCTACAATGAGCAGTTCTTC; CDR3: CASSVGLLTSYNEQFF
D: TRBD1; J: TRBJ1-4; V: TRBV5-1; size: once; DNA: TGCGCCAGCAGCTTTTCAGGGGGCCAAAATGAAAAACTGTTTTTT; CDR3: CASSFSGGQNEKLFF
D: TRBD2; J: TRBJ2-7; V: TRBV18; size: NA; DNA: TGTGCCAGCTCACCAACGGGGGGATCCTACGAGCAGTACTTC; CDR3: CASSPTGGSYEQYF
D: TRBD1; J: TRBJ1-1; V: TRBV5-5; size: few; DNA: TGTGCCAGCAGCTTGGGGGCCTCAGGGGGCTGGAACACTGAAGCTTTCTTT; CDR3: CASSLGASGGWNTEAFF
D: NA; J: TRBJ2-7; V: TRBV5-1; size: NA; DNA: TGCGCCAGCAGCTCGGGCTCCTACGAGCAGTACTTC; CDR3: CASSSGSYEQYF